The 4 T cell receptor beta chains reported below all come from one sample, sequenced in a study of blood T cell repertoires in COVID-19. TCRdb's table, derived via immunoSEQ multiplex PCR, lists solely in-frame clones and lacks some. The table lists approximately 11,000 clones, 75% to 90% of them singletons. Sequencing used peripheral blood. All receptors come from a human donor in a cohort sampled during active COVID-19.

In this sample, this clone turned up once. The chain joins TRBV5-1 to TRBJ2-7, with D possibly being TRBD2 (7 bases). V was trimmed by 0 bases and J by 4 bases, leaving 14 bases between them. The CDR3 has 15 residues. Germline V CDR1 and CDR2: SGHRS, YFSETQ. This CDR3 reads CASSLEAGAFYEQYF. As DNA, the CDR3 is TGCGCCAGCAGCTTGGAGGCGGGGGCTTTTTACGAGCAGTACTTC.

V usage is TRBV7-6 and J usage is TRBJ2-5, with D perhaps TRBD2 (6 bases). This CDR3 region has 12 residues. Trimming shortened V by 5 bases and J by 7 bases, and 11 bases separated the two germline ends. CDR1 and CDR2 (germline): SGHVS, FNYEAQ. The CDR3 DNA is TGTGCCAGCAGCGCTCTGGGGGGGACCCAGTACTTC. Translated, it gives CASSALGGTQYF.

The chain has TRBV6-5 and TRBJ1-3; D is uncertain. V lost 8 bases to trimming and J lost 1 base, with 12 bases between them. Germline lookup yields CDR1 MNHEY and CDR2 SVGAGI. This CDR3 has 14 residues. The CDR3 sequence: CASSKSGSGNTIYF. CDR3 bases: TGTGCCAGCTCTAAATCGGGGTCTGGAAACACCATATATTTT.

Only one count was recorded for this clone. The V gene is TRBV5-4, the J gene TRBJ2-3, with D maybe TRBD2 (6 bases). V was shortened by 4 bases and J by 3 bases, with 12 bases between the two germline ends. The CDR3 consists of 14 residues. Germline V lookup: CDR1 SGHNT, CDR2 YYREEE (reference sequence). The CDR3 DNA sequence: TGTGCCAGCAGCCCAGGGACTTTGACAGATACGCAGTATTTT. Residues: CASSPGTLTDTQYF.